These 21 T cell receptor beta chains originate from one sample sequenced in a study of T cell responses to AZD1222 COVID-19 vaccine. Clones were read by immunoSEQ multiplex PCR, and TCRdb kept only the in-frame ones, dropping some. The table shows about 99,000 clones, with about 90% occurring only once. The starting material was peripheral blood, obtained on day 0 of AZD1222 vaccination. These receptors were collected from an adult in good health.

This clone was seen only a few times. CDR3 in amino acids: CASSRGTGGNEQFF. CDR3 nucleotides: TGTGCCAGCAGTAGAGGGACAGGGGGAAATGAGCAGTTCTTC. The chain links TRBV6-5 to TRBJ2-1; the match to TRBD1 covers 11 bases. The V segment lost 5 bases and the J segment 7 bases; nucleotides outside the gene matches: 4. The germline gives CDR1 MNHEY, CDR2 SVGAGI. This CDR3 contains 14 residues.

The chain links TRBV28 to TRBJ1-2; TRBD1 agrees at 7 bases. Germline CDR1 reads MDHEN; CDR2 reads SYDVKM. This CDR3 comprises 14 residues. J lost 5 bases, V lost 7 bases, and 10 bases had no gene match. The chain's CDR3 is CASTEWGQQYGYTF. The CDR3 DNA is TGTGCCAGCACCGAGTGGGGACAGCAGTATGGCTACACCTTC.

The chain couples TRBV18 to TRBJ2-3; 9 bases match TRBD1. The CDR3 spans 18 residues. CDR1 is KGHSH, CDR2 LQKENI, per germline. Trimming took 3 bases from V and 0 from J; bases not matched to a gene: 10. The CDR3 here is CASSPQMTGTGSTDTQYF. The CDR3 DNA reads TGTGCCAGCTCACCTCAAATGACCGGGACAGGGAGCACAGATACGCAGTATTTT.

The chain combines TRBV12-3 or TRBV12-4 with TRBJ2-2; D is undetermined. V was cut by 6 bases and J by 2 bases, with 7 bases left in between. This CDR3 is built from 13 residues. As DNA, the CDR3 is TGTGCCAGCAGAAGGGTTAACACCGGGGAGCTGTTTTTT. As protein: CASRRVNTGELFF.

Concerning this clone: At one end the junction does not follow the germline gene, possibly because of a read error. V gene TRBV5-1 combines with J gene TRBJ1-4, with D perhaps matching TRBD1 (5 bases). This CDR3 is 15 amino acids long. CDR1 is SGHRS, CDR2 YFSETQ, per germline. The CDR3 DNA follows: TGTGCCAGCAGCTTGGACACCGGGGAAGGGGAAAAACTGTTTTTT. Translation: CASSLDTGEGEKLFF.

The gene calls are TRBV5-4 and TRBJ2-7; D perhaps matches TRBD2 (7 bases). V lost 4 bases, J lost 0 bases, and 14 bases lay in between. The V gene's germline CDR1 is SGHNT and CDR2 YYREEE (reference sequence). CDR3 length: 15 amino acids. The CDR3, as DNA: TGTGCCAGCAGCAGCCCGGCGGGGGCCTCCTACGAGCAGTACTTC. Translating it yields CASSSPAGASYEQYF.

The table lists this clone with a count of one. The rearrangement joins TRBV19 to TRBJ1-6, with 10 bases matching TRBD1. The V and J ends lost 7 bases and 0 bases, in that order; junction bases with no gene match: 6. In germline, CDR1 is LNHDA, CDR2 SQIVND (reference sequence). The CDR3 extends over 17 amino acids. CDR3 amino acids: CASTDRGPSSYNSPLHF. In DNA, the CDR3 is TGTGCCAGTACCGACAGGGGGCCTAGCTCCTATAATTCACCCCTCCACTTT.

The gene calls are TRBV2 and TRBJ2-6; the D gene is possibly TRBD1 (5 bases). This CDR3 has 17 residues. V lost 3 bases and J lost 0, with 12 bases in between. Germline V gene sequence: CDR1 SNHLY, CDR2 FYNNEI. The CDR3 DNA sequence: TGTGCCAGCAGTGAGTGGGGCGTCTTCTCTGGGGCCAACGTCCTGACTTTC. Its translation: CASSEWGVFSGANVLTF.

In this sample, this clone turned up once. The chain joins TRBV4-3 to TRBJ2-7; 7 bases line up with TRBD1. The germline V gene encodes CDR1 LGHNA and CDR2 YSLEER. Losses at the gene ends were 0 bases for V and 0 bases for J; bases not matched to a gene: 2. The CDR3 contains 15 residues. The DNA for the CDR3 is TGCGCCAGCAGCCAAGAGACAGGGTACTCCTACGAGCAGTACTTC. It encodes CASSQETGYSYEQYF.

The rearrangement uses TRBV5-8 and TRBJ1-1; D unclear. The V gene's germline CDR1 is SGHTS and CDR2 YDEGEE. The V and J ends lost 0 bases and 1 base respectively, with 4 bases between them. The CDR3 sequence is 13 residues long. DNA for the CDR3: TGTGCCAGCAGCTTGGAAAAGAACACTGAAGCTTTCTTT. Amino acids: CASSLEKNTEAFF.

This sequence joins TRBV4-3 and TRBJ1-1; the D is unclear. The CDR3 runs to 15 residues. V was clipped by 2 bases and J by 3 bases, with 13 bases between them. Germline values: CDR1 LGHNA, CDR2 YSLEER. CDR3 bases: TGCGCCAGCAGCCAACGAACTGGACTCTACACTGAAGCTTTCTTT. This gives the protein CASSQRTGLYTEAFF.

This clone was detected only once. The chain couples TRBV27 to TRBJ1-2; D might be TRBD1 (6 bases). The CDR3 is 13 residues long. Trimming removed 3 bases at V and 7 bases at J, with 12 bases between. Germline loops: CDR1 MNHEY, CDR2 SMNVEV (reference sequence). The CDR3 coding sequence is TGTGCCAGCAGTTTTTCACGAGGGGGTGGCTACACCTTC. Protein product: CASSFSRGGGYTF.

The rearrangement joins TRBV7-2 to TRBJ2-5, with unresolved D. V was trimmed by 5 bases and J by 8 bases, leaving 12 bases between them. The CDR3 has 12 residues. CDR1 SGHTA and CDR2 FQGNSA come from the germline V gene. CDR3 sequence: CASSPPKGTQYF. CDR3 DNA sequence: TGTGCCAGCAGCCCCCCCAAGGGCACCCAGTACTTC.

As DNA, the CDR3 is TGTGCCAGTAGTATATCCCGACAGGGGATCTATGGCTACACCTTC. Protein product: CASSISRQGIYGYTF. This chain links TRBV19 with TRBJ1-2, with 8 positions matching TRBD1. The germline gives CDR1 LNHDA, CDR2 SQIVND (reference sequence). The CDR3 has 15 residues. V was pared by 2 bases and J by 4 bases, with 6 bases of the junction left unmatched. Full variable domain (missing parts from reference TRBV19 and TRBJ1-2): DGGITQSPKYLFRKEGQNVTLSCEQNLNHDAMYWYRQDPGQGLRLIYYSQIVNDFQKGDIAEGYSVSREKKESFPLTVTSAQKNPTAFYLCASSISRQGIYGYTFGSGTRLTVV.

This sequence joins TRBV5-4 and TRBJ1-1; TRBD1 agrees at 7 bases. The CDR3 has 15 amino acids. Germline CDR1 reads SGHNT; CDR2 reads YYREEE (reference sequence). V lost 0 bases, J lost 4 bases, and 6 bases stayed unmatched. The CDR3 spells CASSLDRDRITEAFF. The CDR3, as DNA: TGTGCCAGCAGCTTGGACCGGGACAGAATCACTGAAGCTTTCTTT.

V usage is TRBV18 and J usage is TRBJ1-6; D may be TRBD1 (5 bases). The germline CDR1 and CDR2 sequences are KGHSH and LQKENI. Trimming removed 4 bases at V and 5 bases at J, with 9 bases between. The CDR3 is 14 residues long. The CDR3 DNA sequence: TGTGCCAGCTCACGGGACGGTAATAATTCACCCCTCCACTTT. This sequence encodes CASSRDGNNSPLHF.

The chain links TRBV24-1 to TRBJ2-2; D call uncertain. Deletions cut 6 bases from V and 3 bases from J, with 4 bases between. CDR1 is KGHDR, CDR2 SFDVKD, per germline. This CDR3 spans 12 amino acids. The CDR3, as DNA: TGTGCCACCAGTTCCGACACCGGGGAGCTGTTTTTT. Its protein product is CATSSDTGELFF.

CDR3 residues: CASSQERQARSPLHF. For the CDR3, the DNA is TGCGCCAGCAGCCAAGAAAGACAGGCCCGGTCACCCCTCCACTTT. The rearrangement joins TRBV4-1 to TRBJ1-6, with D possibly matching TRBD1 (6 bases). The germline gives CDR1 MGHRA, CDR2 YSYEKL. The CDR3 is made up of 15 amino acids. The ends were cut back, 0 bases at V and 10 bases at J, with 13 bases in the middle.

The chain combines TRBV9 with TRBJ2-5; D not certain. V was pared by 0 bases and J by 6 bases, with 12 bases between. The CDR3 sequence is 14 residues long. Looked up from germline, CDR1 is SGDLS and CDR2 is YYNGEE. CDR3 sequence reads: CASSVEAAWKTQYF. In DNA form, the CDR3 reads TGTGCCAGCAGCGTAGAAGCCGCTTGGAAGACCCAGTACTTC.

The J gene is TRBJ1-2, the V gene TRBV9; TRBD1 might be the D (5 bases). V lost 7 bases, J lost 5 bases, and 12 bases lay in between. CDR3 length: 12 residues. Germline loops: CDR1 SGDLS, CDR2 YYNGEE. CDR3 sequence reads: CASGGAGYGYTF. DNA for the CDR3: TGTGCCAGCGGCGGGGCCGGGTATGGCTACACCTTC.

The J gene is TRBJ1-1, the V gene TRBV9, with a tentative D call TRBD1 (6 bases). Germline V gene data show CDR1 as SGDLS and CDR2 as YYNGEE. V was trimmed by 2 bases and J by 1 base, leaving 12 bases between them. The length of the CDR3 is 15 residues. CDR3 protein: CASSVFGGRNTEAFF. The CDR3 bases are TGTGCCAGCAGCGTTTTCGGGGGGCGGAACACTGAAGCTTTCTTT.